Listed below are T cell receptor beta chains from one sample, sequenced in a study of T cell changes during pregnancy in multiple sclerosis. TCRdb's copy holds only in-frame clones and misses some; the assay was immunoSEQ multiplex PCR. This table has around 40,000 clones, about 91% appearing once. The sequencing used CD4+ T cells from peripheral blood mononuclear cells, collected in the first trimester of pregnancy. The origin of the receptors is a female donor with multiple sclerosis, enrolled in a pregnancy study. CDR3s include the opening cysteine and the closing phenylalanine or tryptophan. The size of a clone is reported for some rows only, either as once, few or many, or as a class for expanded clones.

clone size | J gene | V gene | CDR3 protein
NA | TRBJ2-2 | TRBV19 | CASSILAVGDTGELFF
NA | TRBJ2-7 | TRBV28 | CASSLGTGVIHEQYF
NA | TRBJ1-1 | TRBV19 | CASITDRGNSEAFF
once | TRBJ2-2 | TRBV19 | CASSRDNPGTGELFF
NA | TRBJ1-2 | TRBV20-1 | CSRYTNYGYTF
NA | TRBJ2-3 | TRBV7-7 | CASSLGQATDTQYF
NA | TRBJ1-3 | TRBV6-1 | CASSEQGLYATIYF
NA | TRBJ1-4 | TRBV12-5 | CASGLGDTTNEKLFF
NA | TRBJ1-2 | TRBV5-1 | CASSLGKSNYGYTF
NA | TRBJ2-3 | TRBV6-5 | CASRGTSGRPNTQYF
NA | TRBJ2-2 | TRBV5-4 | CASSSSLQGASTGELFF
NA | TRBJ1-2 | TRBV2 | CASSARGKGYTF
NA | TRBJ1-3 | TRBV7-2 | CASSLGGGAGNTIYF
NA | TRBJ2-1 | TRBV7-6 | CASSLGSGRAKQFF
NA | TRBJ1-1 | TRBV28 | CASRGTEAAFF
NA | TRBJ1-1 | TRBV5-1 | CASRRRGQANTEAFF
NA | TRBJ1-4 | TRBV28 | CASSPHRQVGGKLFF